Presented here are 21 T cell receptor beta chains from one specimen sequenced in a study of cytomegalovirus exposure and HLA in healthy donors. PCR employed 60 Vbeta and 13 Jbeta primers. Here immunoSEQ multiplex PCR was the method, and the copy in TCRdb shows in-frame clones only, minus some. Recorded for this sample: some 48,000 clones. The sample was PBMCs. Every receptor here comes from a woman in her forties in good health and CMV-seronegative.

The chain is built from TRBV5-1 and TRBJ1-1; TRBD1 aligns across 9 bases. The CDR3 has 14 residues. Trimming cost V 4 bases and J 5 bases; bases outside gene matches: 6. The germline V gene has CDR1 SGHRS and CDR2 YFSETQ. CDR3 in DNA: TGCGCCAGCAGCCTCGGGGACAGGGAAACTGAAGCTTTCTTT. Its protein product is CASSLGDRETEAFF.

The chain employs TRBV28 and TRBJ1-5; maybe TRBD1 (6 bases). This CDR3 region has 14 residues. CDR1 is MDHEN, CDR2 SYDVKM, per germline. V gave up 6 bases and J gave up 4 bases, with 13 bases separating them. This CDR3 reads CASSRTGPNQPQHF. For the CDR3, the DNA is TGTGCCAGCAGCAGAACAGGGCCGAATCAGCCCCAGCATTTT.

The chain uses TRBV5-1 and TRBJ1-2, with TRBD1 matching over 8 bases. There are 13 residues in the CDR3. Trimming took 2 bases from V and 8 from J; bases not matched to a gene: 5. Germline values: CDR1 SGHRS, CDR2 YFSETQ. CDR3 nucleotides: TGCGCCAGCAGCTTACCGCCAGGGGGCGGCTACACCTTC. The encoded protein is CASSLPPGGGYTF.

V and J are TRBV11-2 and TRBJ2-7; 10 nucleotides agree with TRBD1. The V and J ends lost 5 bases and 4 bases, in that order; junction bases with no gene match: 5. CDR1 and CDR2 from the germline V gene are SGHAT and FQNNGV. CDR3 length: 14 residues. The CDR3 is CASSLAGQGYEQYF. Written as DNA, the CDR3 is TGTGCCAGCAGCCTGGCGGGACAGGGGTACGAGCAGTACTTC.

The chain links TRBV29-1 to TRBJ1-3; weak D call: TRBD1 (5 bases). Per the germline V gene, CDR1 is SQVTM and CDR2 is ANQGSEA. Trimming stripped 8 bases from V and 0 bases from J, with 14 bases between. The CDR3 is made up of 14 amino acids. The CDR3 region is CSMAGGTSGNTIYF. Here the CDR3 DNA reads TGCAGCATGGCGGGGGGAACCTCTGGAAACACCATATATTTT.

The rearrangement uses TRBV5-1 and TRBJ2-1, with 9 bases aligning to TRBD2. This CDR3 is built from 17 residues. The ends lost 5 bases at V and 0 bases at J; junction bases unmatched: 9. CDR1 is SGHRS and CDR2 is YFSETQ in the germline V gene. This CDR3 reads CASRRGGGGGSYNEQFF. CDR3 nucleotide sequence: TGCGCCAGCAGACGCGGGGGGGGAGGGGGCTCCTACAATGAGCAGTTCTTC.

The rearrangement links TRBV6-1 to TRBJ2-2; 8 bases fit TRBD2. The germline V gene encodes CDR1 MNHNS and CDR2 SASEGT. J lost 6 bases, V lost 1 base, and 4 bases had no gene match. CDR3 length: 15 amino acids. DNA of the CDR3: TGTGCCAGCAGTGAAGTAGGAGCGGGAGCCGGGGAGCTGTTTTTT. Residues: CASSEVGAGAGELFF.

V is TRBV19 and J is TRBJ2-4; 9 positions match TRBD1. Trimming cost V 3 bases and J 1 base; bases outside gene matches: 4. The CDR3 sequence is 16 residues long. The germline V gene encodes CDR1 LNHDA and CDR2 SQIVND (reference sequence). The CDR3 here is CASSITGTGAKNIQYF. The CDR3 DNA follows: TGTGCCAGTAGTATTACCGGGACAGGGGCCAAAAACATTCAGTACTTC. The complete variable domain, with remaining parts taken from reference TRBV19 and TRBJ2-4, reads DGGITQSPKYLFRKEGQNVTLSCEQNLNHDAMYWYRQDPGQGLRLIYYSQIVNDFQKGDIAEGYSVSREKKESFPLTVTSAQKNPTAFYLCASSITGTGAKNIQYFGAGTRLSVL.

This chain uses TRBV7-6 with TRBJ1-1, with 7 bases lining up with TRBD1. CDR3 length: 14 amino acids. V dropped 0 bases and J dropped 3; count of bases not matched to a gene: 1. Germline CDR1 reads SGHVS; CDR2 reads FNYEAQ. The CDR3 coding sequence is TGTGCCAGCAGCTTAGCGCAGGGGGACACTGAAGCTTTCTTT. This gives the protein CASSLAQGDTEAFF. Full variable domain (outside the CDR3, taken from reference TRBV7-6 and TRBJ1-1): GAGVSQSPRYKVTKRGQDVALRCDPISGHVSLYWYRQALGQGPEFLTYFNYEAQQDKSGLPNDRFSAERPEGSISTLTIQRTEQRDSAMYRCASSLAQGDTEAFFGQGTRLTVV.

J is TRBJ1-4 and V is TRBV10-3, with D possibly being TRBD1 (6 bases). CDR1 and CDR2 (germline): ENHRY, SYGVKD. The V end lost 0 bases, the J end lost 4 bases, and 9 bases lay between the germline ends. The CDR3 covers 15 residues. The CDR3 protein is CAISESRGINEKLFF. The DNA of the CDR3 is TGTGCCATCAGTGAGTCAAGGGGGATTAATGAAAAACTGTTTTTT.

The chain is built from TRBV5-4 and TRBJ1-2; 9 bases line up with TRBD1. The ends lost 4 bases at V and 2 bases at J; junction bases unmatched: 12. Germline CDR1 SGHNT, CDR2 YYREEE (reference sequence). CDR3 size: 17 residues. The CDR3 nucleotides are TGTGCCAGCAGCGTGGCCCGGGACAGGGCCGCGAACTATGGCTACACCTTC. Its protein product is CASSVARDRAANYGYTF.

The V and J genes are TRBV2 and TRBJ1-3; 9 nucleotides match TRBD1. The CDR3 runs to 14 residues. With 6 bases clipped from V and 3 bases from J, the junction kept 3 bases outside the gene matches. Germline CDR1 reads SNHLY; CDR2 reads FYNNEI. CDR3 residues: CASRTDRGGNTIYF. The CDR3 region has the DNA TGTGCCAGCAGGACGGACAGGGGTGGAAACACCATATATTTT.

The chain's CDR3 is CASSPQNPDPQTGGAGGYTF. Here the CDR3 DNA reads TGTGCCAGCAGCCCCCAGAATCCTGACCCCCAGACAGGGGGCGCGGGGGGCTACACCTTC. V is TRBV9 and J is TRBJ1-2; 10 nucleotides align to TRBD1. The CDR3 spans 20 residues. Trimming removed 4 bases from V and 8 bases from J; junction bases left unmatched: 26. The germline V gene encodes CDR1 SGDLS and CDR2 YYNGEE.

As regards this clone: The junction shows a germline mismatch at one end, possibly a read error. The V call is TRBV18, the J call TRBJ1-1, with a weak D call TRBD1 (6 bases). Germline values: CDR1 KGHSH, CDR2 LQKENI. CDR3 size: 14 residues. The CDR3 spells CASSPRGGNPEAFF. In DNA, the CDR3 is TGTGCCAGCTCCCCCAGGGGAGGGAACCCTGAAGCTTTCTTT.

This clone is called medium-sized (0.01 to 0.1%) based on its frequency. This chain links TRBV10-3 with TRBJ2-5; weak D call: TRBD2 (6 bases). The CDR3 runs 16 residues. The V gene's germline CDR1 is ENHRY and CDR2 SYGVKD. Trimming pared 3 bases from V and 0 bases from J, leaving 14 bases between. CDR3 bases: TGTGCCATCAGTGATAAAGGTGGAGGGAACCAAGAGACCCAGTACTTC. Protein sequence: CAISDKGGGNQETQYF.

The chain joins TRBV9 to TRBJ2-5; possible D gene TRBD2, 7 bases. Germline V gene sequence: CDR1 SGDLS, CDR2 YYNGEE. V lost 3 bases and J lost 5, with 26 bases in between. This CDR3 has 18 residues. This chain's CDR3 is CASSARRGTIVSRETQYF. CDR3 nucleotide sequence: TGTGCCAGCAGCGCCCGAAGGGGGACTATCGTATCTCGGGAGACCCAGTACTTC.

With regard to this clone: One junction end disagrees with the germline gene, perhaps due to a read error. The chain couples TRBV9 to TRBJ2-1, with 7 bases that match TRBD2. This CDR3 contains 17 residues. Per germline, CDR1 SGDLS and CDR2 YYNGEE. The CDR3 DNA reads as TGTGCCAGCAGCGTGCTCCCAGCGGGAAGCTCCGACAATGAGCAGTTCTTC. This encodes CASSVLPAGSSDNEQFF.

The chain links TRBV6-1 to TRBJ2-3; D gene uncertain. The V gene lost 1 base and the J gene lost 4 bases, with 6 bases spanning the gap. The CDR3 has 13 amino acids. Germline loops: CDR1 MNHNS, CDR2 SASEGT. The CDR3 here is CASSEGLPDTQYF. The CDR3 DNA is TGTGCCAGCAGTGAAGGACTTCCAGATACGCAGTATTTT.

The chain recombines TRBV5-1 with TRBJ1-1, with D possibly TRBD1 on 6 matching bases. The CDR3 is made up of 15 amino acids. Germline CDR1 and CDR2: SGHRS and YFSETQ. V lost 6 bases to trimming and J lost 0 bases, with 15 bases between them. The chain's CDR3 is CASNRGGSMNTEAFF. The CDR3, as DNA: TGCGCCAGCAACCGGGGGGGCTCCATGAACACTGAAGCTTTCTTT.

This rearrangement joins TRBV29-1 to TRBJ1-4, with D hard to call. Trimming stripped 3 bases from V and 7 bases from J, with 12 bases between. This CDR3 region has 13 residues. Germline values: CDR1 SQVTM, CDR2 ANQGSEA. CDR3 nucleotides: TGCAGCGTTGAGCCCAATGAGGGTGAAAAACTGTTTTTT. Translated, it gives CSVEPNEGEKLFF.

The rearrangement links TRBV4-3 to TRBJ1-1; D is unresolved. CDR3 length equals 15 residues. Germline loops: CDR1 LGHNA, CDR2 YSLEER. Trimming took off 2 bases at V and 4 bases at J, with 14 bases between the two ends. The chain's CDR3 is CASSQSMGTGTEAFF. CDR3 nucleotide sequence: TGCGCCAGCAGCCAATCGATGGGCACTGGCACTGAAGCTTTCTTT.